This TCR beta chain was observed in a study of technical replicates of blood from a handful of donors. The data were produced by immunoSEQ multiplex PCR, yet TCRdb's version contains in-frame clones alone and is incomplete. This table has around 83,000 clones, roughly nine tenths appearing once. This clone was observed a few times. Looked up from germline, CDR1 is MRHNA and CDR2 is SNTAGT. The CDR3 consists of 16 residues. Between the trimmed V and J ends, which lost 3 bases and 5 bases, there was a span of 17 bases. This TCR was recovered from a human donor in good health. The source material was T cells isolated from PBMCs. The V gene is TRBV6-4, the J gene TRBJ2-1, with D perhaps TRBD2 (7 bases). CDR3 in amino acids: CASSEGGEGWDNEQFF. CDR3 bases: TGTGCCAGCAGTGAAGGGGGGGAAGGATGGGACAATGAGCAGTTCTTC.